The next 10 T cell receptor beta chains were all read from a single sample in a study of T-cell reconstitution after alpha-beta-depleted transplantation in children. Using unique molecular identifiers, the investigators prepared the TCRbeta library. TCRdb analysed the PCR reads with MiXCR anew, one entry per CDR3 protein. The data show about 870,000 distinct CDR3 sequences, less than 20% seen once. The sequences come from PBMCs, mostly from graft donor cells, collected 360 days after TCRalphabeta/CD19-depleted stem cell transplant. The receptors shown here come from a male patient younger than 18 who had a stem cell transplant for acute lymphoblastic leukemia, so the T cells may come from the graft donor.

Only a few counts were recorded for this clonotype. The rearrangement joins TRBV12-3 or TRBV12-4 to TRBJ1-2; D gene unclear. The V and J ends lost 4 bases and 8 bases respectively, with 11 bases between them. The CDR3 contains 12 residues. The CDR3 nucleotides read TGTGCCAGCAGTTCGTCCCCGGGGGGCTACACCTTC. Translating it yields CASSSSPGGYTF.

In its sample, this clonotype was seen a few times. The chain is built from TRBV29-1 and TRBJ1-3; 7 nucleotides agree with TRBD1. Per germline, CDR1 SQVTM and CDR2 ANQGSEA. The trim removed 6 bases at V and 6 bases at J, leaving 8 bases unmatched. CDR3 size: 13 residues. CDR3 region: CSVDTGTENTIYF. The CDR3 DNA is TGCAGCGTCGATACCGGGACAGAAAACACCATATATTTT.

There are a few counts of this clonotype. The chain links TRBV27 to TRBJ2-3; 7 nucleotides align to TRBD1. Germline V gives CDR1 MNHEY, CDR2 SMNVEV (reference sequence). The CDR3 runs 14 residues. The J segment lost 9 bases and the V segment lost 7 bases, leaving 13 bases of the junction unmatched. The CDR3 DNA follows: TGTGCCAGCACCCGGACAGGTAGTTCGCCCACGCAGTATTTT. This translates into CASTRTGSSPTQYF.

This clonotype was found a few times. The chain combines TRBV10-3 with TRBJ2-7; the D gene is possibly TRBD1 (5 bases). The CDR3 extends over 10 amino acids. From germline, CDR1 is ENHRY and CDR2 SYGVKD. V was pared by 5 bases and J by 7 bases, with 6 bases between. The CDR3 reads CAISKGEQYF. CDR3 coding DNA: TGTGCCATCAGTAAGGGGGAGCAGTACTTC.

This clonotype was seen a handful of times. This chain uses TRBV27 with TRBJ2-1, with a tentative D call TRBD1 (5 bases). With 3 bases removed from V and 4 bases from J, the gap between germline ends came to 10 bases. The germline V gene encodes CDR1 MNHEY and CDR2 SMNVEV (reference sequence). CDR3 length equals 14 residues. The CDR3 DNA is TGTGCCAGCAGTTTTCTCACAGGATACAATGAGCAGTTCTTC. This sequence encodes CASSFLTGYNEQFF.

There are a few counts of this clonotype. The rearrangement links TRBV5-1 to TRBJ2-7; TRBD1 aligns across 7 bases. Germline V gene data show CDR1 as SGHRS and CDR2 as YFSETQ. CDR3 length equals 16 residues. Unmatched junction bases numbered 9, after V lost 3 bases and J lost 0 bases. The chain's CDR3 is CASSSRTGASSYEQYF. The CDR3 DNA sequence: TGCGCCAGCAGCTCCCGCACAGGGGCTAGCTCCTACGAGCAGTACTTC.

The sample holds one count of this clonotype. V is TRBV12-5 and J is TRBJ2-1; TRBD1 is a possible D gene (5 bases). Germline CDR1 is LGHNT and CDR2 is FRNRAP. CDR3 length: 14 amino acids. Deletions cut 6 bases from V and 0 bases from J, with 9 bases between. CDR3 sequence: CASGTASSYNEQFF. CDR3 coding DNA: TGTGCTAGTGGGACAGCGAGCTCCTACAATGAGCAGTTCTTC.

This clonotype occurred many times. This chain uses TRBV25-1 with TRBJ2-2; 8 bases match TRBD1. CDR1 MGHDK and CDR2 SYGVNS come from the germline V gene. The CDR3 consists of 14 residues. The junction had 5 bases not matched to a gene; V was cut back by 7 bases and J by 4 bases. CDR3 DNA: TGTGCCAGCATGCAGGGGGCCGGCACCGGGGAGCTGTTTTTT. Translated: CASMQGAGTGELFF. Full variable domain (outside the CDR3, taken from reference TRBV25-1 and TRBJ2-2): EADIYQTPRYLVIGTGKKITLECSQTMGHDKMYWYQQDPGMELHLIHYSYGVNSTEKGDLSSESTVSRIRTEHFPLTLESARPSHTSQYLCASMQGAGTGELFFGEGSRLTVL.

This clonotype was seen many times. The V and J genes are TRBV24-1 and TRBJ1-5; the D is unclear. Trimming shortened V by 5 bases and J by 6 bases, and 7 bases separated the two germline ends. The CDR3 runs 12 residues. Looked up from germline, CDR1 is KGHDR and CDR2 is SFDVKD. CDR3 sequence: CATSGLGQPQHF. The CDR3 nucleotides are TGTGCCACCAGTGGATTGGGTCAGCCCCAGCATTTT.

This chain connects TRBV18 to TRBJ2-1, with 10 bases that match TRBD2. Germline V CDR1 and CDR2: KGHSH, LQKENI. The CDR3 has 16 residues. J was trimmed by 7 bases and V by 6 bases; bases with no gene match: 12. CDR3 region: CASSPLLAGESNEQFF. In nucleotides, the CDR3 is TGTGCCAGCTCCCCCTTGCTAGCGGGAGAAAGTAATGAGCAGTTCTTC.